The T cell receptor (beta chain) under discussion was sequenced for a study of T cells after yellow fever vaccination. Study observations and caveats: The secondary T-cell response peaked on day 5, not day 15, but was weaker. Abundant bulk-derived clonotypes could contaminate FACS-sorted repertoires. Just a small share of clonotypes turned up in the CD4 compartment as well as the CD8 compartment.

J lost 12 bases, V lost 2 bases, and 9 bases had no gene match. Per germline, CDR1 MDHEN and CDR2 SYDVKM. The CDR3 runs to 14 residues. TCR cDNA, made by 5'RACE template switching, carried an added universal primer site and UMIs. Using its own MiXCR run on the 5' RACE reads, TCRdb lists one record per CDR3 protein. The sample has fewer than 350,000 distinct CDR3 sequences, 8.7% seen once. This clonotype was observed a handful of times. What it binds is unknown. Sequencing was performed on PBMCs, taken on the day of the first yellow fever vaccination. This clonotype was sampled from a man between 18 and 35 years old who received the YFV17D yellow fever vaccine. This chain joins TRBV28 and TRBJ2-3; 9 bases align to TRBD1. CDR3 coding DNA: TGTGCCAGCAGTTTAAATCGGGGGACAGGGCCCCAGTATTTT. It translates to CASSLNRGTGPQYF.